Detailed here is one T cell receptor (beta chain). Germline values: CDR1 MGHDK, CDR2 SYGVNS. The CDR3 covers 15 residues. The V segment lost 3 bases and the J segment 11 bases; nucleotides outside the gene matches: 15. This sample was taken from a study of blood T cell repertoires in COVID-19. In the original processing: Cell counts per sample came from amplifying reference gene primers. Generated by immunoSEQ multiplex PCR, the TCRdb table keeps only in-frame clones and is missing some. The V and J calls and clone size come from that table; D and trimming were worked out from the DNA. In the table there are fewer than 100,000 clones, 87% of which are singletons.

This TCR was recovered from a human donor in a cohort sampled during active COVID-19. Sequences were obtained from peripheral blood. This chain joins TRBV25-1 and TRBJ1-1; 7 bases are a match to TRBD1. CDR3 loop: CASSDSTGVKLEAFF. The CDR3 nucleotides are TGTGCCAGCAGTGACTCAACAGGGGTCAAGTTGGAGGCTTTCTTT.